This T cell receptor beta chain is from a study of OX40 agonist ivuxolimab in advanced cancers. Overall study context: Patients were given ivuxolimab, an antibody that agonizes OX40 (CD134). Across the patients, intravenous ivuxolimab was delivered every 2 weeks at 0.01 to 10 mg/kg. Allowance was made for prior anti-PD-1, anti-PD-L1 or anti-CTLA-4 therapy, and roughly 40% had some.

Trimming removed 11 bases from V and 4 bases from J, with 18 bases in between. Germline V lookup: CDR1 MDHEN, CDR2 SYDVKM. The CDR3 spans 14 residues. The method was immunoSEQ multiplex PCR; TCRdb's version includes in-frame clones alone and lacks a portion of them. Here the sample spans 55,000 to 80,000 clones, roughly 81% being singletons. Sequences were derived from CD4+ or CD8+ T cells sorted from blood, sampled in a trial of the OX40 agonist ivuxolimab. The chain joins TRBV28 to TRBJ2-1; D is possibly TRBD1 or TRBD2 (5 bases each). This TCR was sampled from an adult with an advanced solid tumor such as melanoma, head and neck, liver or kidney cancer. The CDR3 here is CASAGAGPYNEQFF. Written as DNA, the CDR3 is TGTGCCTCAGCTGGGGCGGGCCCTTACAATGAGCAGTTCTTC.